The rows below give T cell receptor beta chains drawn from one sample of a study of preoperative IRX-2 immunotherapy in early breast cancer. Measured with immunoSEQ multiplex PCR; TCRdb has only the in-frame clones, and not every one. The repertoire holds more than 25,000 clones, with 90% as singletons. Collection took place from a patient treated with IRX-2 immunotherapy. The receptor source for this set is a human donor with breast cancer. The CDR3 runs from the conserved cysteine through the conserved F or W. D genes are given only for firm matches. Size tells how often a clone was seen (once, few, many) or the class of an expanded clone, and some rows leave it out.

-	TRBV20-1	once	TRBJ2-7	CSARASYEQYF	TGCAGTGCTAGAGCTAGCTACGAGCAGTACTTC
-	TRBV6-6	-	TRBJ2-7	CASSYPLAYEQYF	TGTGCCAGCAGTTACCCCTTGGCCTACGAGCAGTACTTC
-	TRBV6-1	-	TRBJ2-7	CASSEGDRRSYEQYF	TGTGCCAGCAGTGAAGGGGACCGAAGATCCTACGAGCAGTACTTC
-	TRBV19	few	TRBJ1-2	CASRFLGDGYTF	TGTGCCAGCCGCTTCTTGGGGGATGGCTACACCTTC
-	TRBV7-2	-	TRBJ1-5	CASSFRSNQPQHF	TGTGCCAGCAGCTTTCGGAGCAATCAGCCCCAGCATTTT
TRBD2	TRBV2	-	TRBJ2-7	CASKAVLAGGEQYF	TGTGCCAGCAAAGCTGTCCTAGCGGGAGGGGAACAGTACTTC
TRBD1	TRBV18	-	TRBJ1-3	CASSDSTGPGNTIYF	TGTGCCAGCTCCGACTCGACAGGGCCTGGAAACACCATATATTTT
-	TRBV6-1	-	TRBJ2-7	CASSLNPSYEQYF	TGTGCCAGCAGTTTAAATCCATCCTACGAGCAGTACTTC
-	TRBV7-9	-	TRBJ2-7	CASSLRDGASYEQYF	TGTGCCAGCAGCTTAAGGGACGGCGCCTCCTACGAGCAGTACTTC
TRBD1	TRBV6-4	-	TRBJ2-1	CASSKGQGKDNEQFF	TGTGCCAGCAGCAAGGGACAGGGGAAAGACAATGAGCAGTTCTTC
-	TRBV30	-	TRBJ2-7	CAWRASSYEQYF	TGTGCCTGGAGAGCGAGCTCCTACGAGCAGTACTTC
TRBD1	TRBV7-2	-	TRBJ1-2	CASSPGTGRYDYTF	TGTGCCAGCAGCCCCGGGACAGGACGTTATGACTACACCTTC
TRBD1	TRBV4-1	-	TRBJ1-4	CASSQLDRDGEKLFF	TGCGCCAGCAGCCAACTAGACAGGGATGGGGAAAAACTGTTTTTT